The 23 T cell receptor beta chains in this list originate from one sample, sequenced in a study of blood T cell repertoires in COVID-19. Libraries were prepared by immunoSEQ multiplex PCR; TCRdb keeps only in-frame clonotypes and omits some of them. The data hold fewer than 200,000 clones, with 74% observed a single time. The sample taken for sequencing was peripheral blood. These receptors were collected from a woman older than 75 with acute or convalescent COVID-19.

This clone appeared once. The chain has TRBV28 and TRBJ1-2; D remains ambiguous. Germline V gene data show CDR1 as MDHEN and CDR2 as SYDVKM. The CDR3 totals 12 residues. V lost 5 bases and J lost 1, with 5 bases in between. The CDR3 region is CASSISNYGYTF. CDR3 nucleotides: TGTGCCAGCAGTATCAGTAACTATGGCTACACCTTC.

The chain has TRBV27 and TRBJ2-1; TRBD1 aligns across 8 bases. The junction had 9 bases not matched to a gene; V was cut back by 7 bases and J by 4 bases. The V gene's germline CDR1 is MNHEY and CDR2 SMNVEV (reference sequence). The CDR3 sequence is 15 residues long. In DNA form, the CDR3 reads TGTGCCAGCACAACCAACAGGGGGGCTTACAATGAGCAGTTCTTC. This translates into CASTTNRGAYNEQFF.

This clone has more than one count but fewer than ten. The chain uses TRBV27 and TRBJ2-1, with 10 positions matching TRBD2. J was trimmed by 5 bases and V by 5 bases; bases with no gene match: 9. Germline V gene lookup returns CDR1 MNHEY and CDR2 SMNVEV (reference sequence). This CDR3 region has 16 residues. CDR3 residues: CASSPGLADNHNEQFF. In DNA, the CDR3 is TGTGCCAGCAGTCCCGGACTAGCGGACAACCACAATGAGCAGTTCTTC.

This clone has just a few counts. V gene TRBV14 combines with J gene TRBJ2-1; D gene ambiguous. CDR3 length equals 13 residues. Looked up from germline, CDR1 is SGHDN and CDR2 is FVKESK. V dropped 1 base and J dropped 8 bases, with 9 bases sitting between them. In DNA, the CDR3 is TGTGCCAGCAGCCAAGTTGGCCCCGATGAGCAGTTCTTC. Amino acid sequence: CASSQVGPDEQFF.

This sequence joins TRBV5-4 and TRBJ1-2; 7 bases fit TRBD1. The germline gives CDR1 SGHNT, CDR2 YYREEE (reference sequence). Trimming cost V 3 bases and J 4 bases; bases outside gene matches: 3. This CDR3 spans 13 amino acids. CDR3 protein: CASSWQGGYGYTF. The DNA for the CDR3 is TGTGCCAGCAGCTGGCAGGGGGGCTATGGCTACACCTTC.

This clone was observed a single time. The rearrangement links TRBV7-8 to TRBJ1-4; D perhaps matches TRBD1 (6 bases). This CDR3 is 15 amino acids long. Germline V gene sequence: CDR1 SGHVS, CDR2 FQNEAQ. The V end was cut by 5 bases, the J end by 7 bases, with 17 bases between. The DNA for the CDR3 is TGTGCCAGCAGCCCTTACACAGGGCTGGGTGAAAAACTGTTTTTT. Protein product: CASSPYTGLGEKLFF.

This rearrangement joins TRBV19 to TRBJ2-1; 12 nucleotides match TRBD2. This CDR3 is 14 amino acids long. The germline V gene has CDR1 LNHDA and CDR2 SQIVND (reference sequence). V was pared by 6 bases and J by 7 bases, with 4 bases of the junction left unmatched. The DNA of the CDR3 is TGTGCCAGTAGCCTAGCGGGGGGGCTTAATGAGCAGTTCTTC. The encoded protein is CASSLAGGLNEQFF.

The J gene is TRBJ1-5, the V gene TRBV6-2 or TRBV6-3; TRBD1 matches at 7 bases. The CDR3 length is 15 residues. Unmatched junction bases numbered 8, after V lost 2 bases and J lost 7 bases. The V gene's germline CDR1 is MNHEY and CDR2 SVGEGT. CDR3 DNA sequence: TGTGCCAGCAGTTACCGAAGACAGGGCAGGCAGCCCCAGCATTTT. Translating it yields CASSYRRQGRQPQHF.

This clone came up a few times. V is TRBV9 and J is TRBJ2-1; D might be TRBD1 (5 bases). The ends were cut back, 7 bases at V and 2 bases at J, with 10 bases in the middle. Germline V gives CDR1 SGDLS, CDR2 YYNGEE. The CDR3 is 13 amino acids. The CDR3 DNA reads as TGTGCCAGCGGGGCCGGCGCCTACAATGAGCAGTTCTTC. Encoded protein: CASGAGAYNEQFF. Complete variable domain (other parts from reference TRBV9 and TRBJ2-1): DSGVTQTPKHLITATGQRVTLRCSPRSGDLSVYWYQQSLDQGLQFLIQYYNGEERAKGNILERFSAQQFPDLHSELNLSSLELGDSALYFCASGAGAYNEQFFGPGTRLTVL.

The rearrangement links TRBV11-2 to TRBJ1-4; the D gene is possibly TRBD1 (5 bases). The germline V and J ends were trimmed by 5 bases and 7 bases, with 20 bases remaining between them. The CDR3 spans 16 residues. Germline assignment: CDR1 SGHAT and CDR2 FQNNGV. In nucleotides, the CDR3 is TGTGCCAGCAGCCCCAAACCGGACAAAGATCTTGAAAAACTGTTTTTT. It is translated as CASSPKPDKDLEKLFF. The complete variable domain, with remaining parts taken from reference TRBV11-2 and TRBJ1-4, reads EAGVAQSPRYKIIEKRQSVAFWCNPISGHATLYWYQQILGQGPKLLIQFQNNGVVDDSQLPKDRFSAERLKGVDSTLKIQPAKLEDSAVYLCASSPKPDKDLEKLFFGSGTQLSVL.

CDR3 DNA sequence: TGCGCCAGCAGCGGGGTGACTAGCGGGAGGATGAATGAGCAGTTCTTC. It translates to CASSGVTSGRMNEQFF. J is TRBJ2-1 and V is TRBV5-1; TRBD2 aligns across 13 bases. Germline V gene sequence: CDR1 SGHRS, CDR2 YFSETQ. J gave up 7 bases and V 4 bases, and 8 bases lay outside the gene matches. This CDR3 has 16 residues.

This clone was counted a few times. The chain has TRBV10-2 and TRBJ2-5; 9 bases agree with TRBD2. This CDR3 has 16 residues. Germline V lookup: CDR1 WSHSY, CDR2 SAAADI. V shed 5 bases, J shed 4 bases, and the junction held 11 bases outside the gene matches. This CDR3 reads CASSPRVAGEGETQYF. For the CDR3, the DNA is TGCGCCAGCAGTCCCCGGGTAGCGGGAGAGGGAGAGACCCAGTACTTC.

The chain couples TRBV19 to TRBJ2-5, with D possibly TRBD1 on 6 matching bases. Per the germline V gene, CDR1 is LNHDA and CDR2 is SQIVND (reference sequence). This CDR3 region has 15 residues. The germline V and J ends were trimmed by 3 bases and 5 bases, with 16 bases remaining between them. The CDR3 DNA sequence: TGTGCCAGTAGTATCGGGACAATAATCGGGGAGACCCAGTACTTC. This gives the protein CASSIGTIIGETQYF.

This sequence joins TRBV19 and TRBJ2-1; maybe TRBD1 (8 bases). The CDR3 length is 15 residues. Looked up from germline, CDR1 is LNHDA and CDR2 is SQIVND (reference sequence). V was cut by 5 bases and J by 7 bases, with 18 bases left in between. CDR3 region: CASSVTGGRGNEQFF. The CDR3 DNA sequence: TGTGCCAGTAGTGTTACAGGGGGGAGGGGGAATGAGCAGTTCTTC.

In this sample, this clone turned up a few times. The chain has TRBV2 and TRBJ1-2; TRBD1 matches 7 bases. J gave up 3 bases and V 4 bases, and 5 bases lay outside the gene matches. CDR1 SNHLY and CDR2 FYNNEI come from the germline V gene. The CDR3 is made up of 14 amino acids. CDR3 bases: TGTGCCAGCAGTGTGCAGGGGGAATACTATGGCTACACCTTC. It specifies CASSVQGEYYGYTF.

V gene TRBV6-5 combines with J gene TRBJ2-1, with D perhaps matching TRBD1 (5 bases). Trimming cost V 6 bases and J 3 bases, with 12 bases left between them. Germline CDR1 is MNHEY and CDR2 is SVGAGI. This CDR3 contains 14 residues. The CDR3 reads CASSPQGGYNEQFF. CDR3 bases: TGTGCCAGCAGCCCCCAGGGCGGCTACAATGAGCAGTTCTTC.

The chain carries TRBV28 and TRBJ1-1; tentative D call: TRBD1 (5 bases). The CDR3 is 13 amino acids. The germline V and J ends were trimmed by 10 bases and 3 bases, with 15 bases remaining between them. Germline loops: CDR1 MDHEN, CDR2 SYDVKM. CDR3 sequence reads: CATLIQGYTEAFF. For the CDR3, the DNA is TGTGCCACTCTCATCCAGGGTTACACTGAAGCTTTCTTT.

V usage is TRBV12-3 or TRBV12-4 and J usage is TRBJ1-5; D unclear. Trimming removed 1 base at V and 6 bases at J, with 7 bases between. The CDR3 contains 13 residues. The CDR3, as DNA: TGTGCCAGCAGTTTAGACGGTACTCAGCCCCAGCATTTT. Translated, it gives CASSLDGTQPQHF.

CDR3 sequence: CASSYAGQGRGNTIYF. The CDR3 DNA reads TGTGCCAGCAGTTACGCAGGACAGGGTCGCGGAAACACCATATATTTT. The chain joins TRBV28 to TRBJ1-3; TRBD1 agrees at 8 bases. The trim removed 4 bases at V and 4 bases at J, leaving 9 bases unmatched. The CDR3 is made up of 16 amino acids. Germline V gives CDR1 MDHEN, CDR2 SYDVKM.

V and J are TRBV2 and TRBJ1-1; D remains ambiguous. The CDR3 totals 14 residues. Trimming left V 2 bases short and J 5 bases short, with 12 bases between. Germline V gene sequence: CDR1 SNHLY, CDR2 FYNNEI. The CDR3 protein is CASSESVVRTEAFF. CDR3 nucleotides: TGTGCCAGCAGTGAATCAGTCGTCCGAACTGAAGCTTTCTTT.

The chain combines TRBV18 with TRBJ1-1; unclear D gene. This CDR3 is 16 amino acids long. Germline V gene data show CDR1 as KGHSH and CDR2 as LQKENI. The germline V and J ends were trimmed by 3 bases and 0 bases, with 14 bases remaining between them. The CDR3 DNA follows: TGTGCCAGCTCACCTCCCAATGGCATCCTGAACACTGAAGCTTTCTTT. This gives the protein CASSPPNGILNTEAFF.

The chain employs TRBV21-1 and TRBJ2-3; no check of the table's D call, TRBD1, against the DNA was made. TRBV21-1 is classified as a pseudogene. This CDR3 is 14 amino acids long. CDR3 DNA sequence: TGTGCCAGCAGCGCGGGACAGCTCACAGATACGCAGTATTTT. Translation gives CASSAGQLTDTQYF.

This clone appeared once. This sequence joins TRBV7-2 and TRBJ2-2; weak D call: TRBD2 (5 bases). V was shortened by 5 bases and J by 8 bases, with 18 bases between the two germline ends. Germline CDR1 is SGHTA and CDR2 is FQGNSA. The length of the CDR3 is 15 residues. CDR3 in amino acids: CASSIQPGFGGELFF. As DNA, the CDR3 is TGTGCCAGCAGCATTCAACCGGGGTTCGGTGGGGAGCTGTTTTTT.